The 23 T cell receptor beta chains presented below share a single source sample, sequenced in a study of T-cell memory formation after mild COVID-19. TCRdb fed the 5' RACE reads into MiXCR, producing one record per CDR3 protein. In the table there are about 340,000 distinct CDR3 sequences, approximately 15% of which are singletons. The sample was PBMCs or a T cell subset sorted from them (not recorded which). The source of these receptors is a man aged 18 to 35 who had mild COVID-19 (a few samples of this study predate the infection). Cell type and time point are not known.

The rearrangement links TRBV18 to TRBJ1-3; TRBD1 is a possible D gene (5 bases). Per the germline V gene, CDR1 is KGHSH and CDR2 is LQKENI. V was cut by 3 bases and J by 0 bases, with 18 bases left in between. CDR3 length equals 18 residues. CDR3 in DNA: TGTGCCAGCTCACCCACATCACGGACAAACCCCTCTGGAAACACCATATATTTT. This translates into CASSPTSRTNPSGNTIYF.

The CDR3 region is CSARDAAGDLIEYF. The CDR3 nucleotides are TGCAGTGCTAGAGATGCAGCGGGGGACCTCATAGAGTACTTC. The chain joins TRBV20-1 to TRBJ2-4; TRBD2 agrees at 8 bases. The CDR3 runs to 14 residues. V was pared by 0 bases and J by 14 bases, with 12 bases of the junction left unmatched. From germline, CDR1 is DFQATT and CDR2 SNEGSKA (reference sequence).

This clonotype was counted a few times. This chain connects TRBV6-5 to TRBJ1-4, with D unresolved. CDR1 MNHEY and CDR2 SVGAGI come from the germline V gene. The CDR3 contains 15 residues. V lost 2 bases, J lost 11 bases, and 18 bases lay in between. This chain's CDR3 is CASSYRANLAGKLFF. CDR3 sequence (DNA): TGTGCCAGCAGTTACCGGGCTAACTTGGCGGGGAAACTGTTTTTT.

This clonotype was detected a few times. V usage is TRBV12-3 or TRBV12-4 and J usage is TRBJ2-1, with 8 positions matching TRBD2. This CDR3 region has 14 residues. The junction had 9 bases not matched to a gene; V was cut back by 5 bases and J by 9 bases. The CDR3 nucleotides are TGTGCCAGCAGTCGAAGCGGGGGCTCCTCTGAGCAGTTCTTC. Its protein is CASSRSGGSSEQFF.

Many counts were recorded for this clonotype. The V call is TRBV7-9, the J call TRBJ2-2, with D possibly matching TRBD2 (5 bases). This CDR3 contains 12 residues. V gave up 8 bases and J gave up 5 bases, with 9 bases separating them. Looked up from germline, CDR1 is SEHNR and CDR2 is FQNEAQ (reference sequence). This CDR3 reads CASLSGTGELFF. Written as DNA, the CDR3 is TGTGCCAGCCTTTCGGGGACCGGGGAGCTGTTTTTT.

The chain combines TRBV7-6 with TRBJ1-1; tentative D call: TRBD1 (6 bases). Between the trimmed V and J ends, which lost 2 bases and 7 bases, there was a span of 11 bases. The CDR3 length is 13 residues. The germline V gene has CDR1 SGHVS and CDR2 FNYEAQ. For the CDR3, the DNA is TGTGCCAGCAGCTTATCGGGGGGCGATGAAGCTTTCTTT. Translation: CASSLSGGDEAFF.

The rearrangement links TRBV7-2 to TRBJ2-2, with 7 bases that match TRBD2. CDR1 and CDR2 from the germline V gene are SGHTA and FQGNSA. Trimming cost V 7 bases and J 5 bases; bases outside gene matches: 10. The CDR3 totals 15 residues. CDR3: CASTPPAGETGELFF. CDR3 bases: TGTGCCAGCACCCCCCCGGCGGGGGAAACCGGGGAGCTGTTTTTT.

This clonotype was seen a few times. This chain joins TRBV10-3 and TRBJ2-7; D unclear. The CDR3 is 15 amino acids. V was pared by 4 bases and J by 0 bases, with 13 bases between. Germline V gene lookup returns CDR1 ENHRY and CDR2 SYGVKD. CDR3 residues: CAISVGARSSYEQYV. As DNA, the CDR3 is TGTGCCATCAGTGTAGGCGCGAGGAGCTCCTACGAGCAGTACGTC.

This clonotype was detected only a few times. The chain couples TRBV6-5 to TRBJ2-3, with 12 bases aligning to TRBD2. The V gene's germline CDR1 is MNHEY and CDR2 SVGAGI. This CDR3 comprises 16 residues. J gave up 6 bases and V 6 bases, and 10 bases lay outside the gene matches. The CDR3 loop is CASSRGLAGPRDTQYF. The CDR3 DNA is TGTGCCAGCAGCCGGGGACTAGCGGGCCCACGGGATACGCAGTATTTT.

This clonotype has just a few counts. This rearrangement joins TRBV6-2 or TRBV6-3 to TRBJ2-1; 7 bases align to TRBD1. Germline CDR1 reads MNHEY; CDR2 reads SVGEGT. The CDR3 runs 14 residues. Germline trimming cut 5 bases from V and 5 bases from J; bases unmatched to any gene: 6. CDR3 nucleotide sequence: TGTGCCAGCAGTCCTGGGACAGCTCACAATGAGCAGTTCTTC. Translation gives CASSPGTAHNEQFF.

This clonotype was counted only a few times. The gene calls are TRBV4-3 and TRBJ1-6, with D unclear. This CDR3 spans 16 amino acids. Germline CDR1 and CDR2: LGHNA and YSLEER. V was pared by 3 bases and J by 5 bases, with 14 bases between. CDR3 coding DNA: TGCGCCAGCAGCCAGGGTCTTGGCTCTAATAATTCACCCCTCCACTTT. It is translated as CASSQGLGSNNSPLHF.

The genes are TRBV6-5 and TRBJ2-5; D gene unclear. The CDR3 covers 17 residues. CDR1 is MNHEY, CDR2 SVGAGI, per germline. V lost 5 bases and J 5 bases, leaving 24 bases between the germline ends. The CDR3 DNA follows: TGTGCCAGCAGTCCACACCAAACGACACGATACCGGGAGACCCAGTACTTC. This sequence encodes CASSPHQTTRYRETQYF.

The chain uses TRBV4-3 and TRBJ1-2; D may be TRBD1 (6 bases). Trimming took off 0 bases at V and 4 bases at J, with 12 bases between the two ends. The CDR3 totals 15 residues. The germline V gene encodes CDR1 LGHNA and CDR2 YSLEER. CDR3 sequence: CASSQDPDRLYGYTF. The CDR3 nucleotides are TGCGCCAGCAGCCAAGACCCGGACAGACTCTATGGCTACACCTTC.

The V call is TRBV29-1, the J call TRBJ2-2; no reliable D call. The germline CDR1 and CDR2 sequences are SQVTM and ANQGSEA. The CDR3 runs to 13 residues. V dropped 7 bases and J dropped 1 base, with 10 bases sitting between them. The CDR3 sequence is CSAQRENTGELFF. The CDR3 DNA reads TGCAGCGCCCAAAGGGAGAACACCGGGGAGCTGTTTTTT.

The table lists this clonotype with a few counts. V gene TRBV5-1 combines with J gene TRBJ2-3; TRBD2 aligns across 8 bases. Germline CDR1 and CDR2: SGHRS and YFSETQ. Trimming at V came to 0 bases and at J to 6 bases, leaving 6 bases not matched to a gene. The CDR3 extends over 15 amino acids. Here the CDR3 reads CASSLVGGGSDTQYF. In nucleotides, the CDR3 is TGCGCCAGCAGCTTGGTTGGCGGGGGGTCCGATACGCAGTATTTT.

The rearrangement uses TRBV6-5 and TRBJ1-1; the D gene is possibly TRBD1 (5 bases). The germline gives CDR1 MNHEY, CDR2 SVGAGI. Trimming took 0 bases from V and 6 from J, leaving 11 bases between them. The CDR3 contains 14 residues. The CDR3 nucleotides are TGTGCCAGCAGTTACTCGGGACGGGAGTCTGAAGCTTTCTTT. It specifies CASSYSGRESEAFF.

This clonotype has a count of ten or more. The J gene is TRBJ2-5, the V gene TRBV2; D may be TRBD1 (6 bases). The germline CDR1 and CDR2 sequences are SNHLY and FYNNEI. The CDR3 contains 12 residues. The germline V and J ends were trimmed by 8 bases and 5 bases, with 12 bases remaining between them. CDR3 region: CASSFTGETQYF. The CDR3 nucleotides are TGTGCCAGCTCCTTCACAGGGGAGACCCAGTACTTC. Looking up the rest from reference TRBV2 and TRBJ2-5 gives the full variable domain: EPEVTQTPSHQVTQMGQEVILRCVPISNHLYFYWYRQILGQKVEFLVSFYNNEISEKSEIFDDQFSVERPDGSNFTLKIRSTKLEDSAMYFCASSFTGETQYFGPGTRLLVL.

The sample holds a few counts of this clonotype. The chain employs TRBV24-1 and TRBJ2-5; weak D call: TRBD2 (6 bases). V lost 7 bases and J 1 base, leaving 9 bases between the germline ends. CDR1 KGHDR and CDR2 SFDVKD come from the germline V gene. There are 13 residues in the CDR3. CDR3 nucleotides: TGTGCCACCAGCGGGGGAGGCCAAGAGACCCAGTACTTC. This gives the protein CATSGGGQETQYF.

This clonotype was recorded a few times. The J gene is TRBJ2-3, the V gene TRBV3-1, with 7 positions matching TRBD2. The CDR3 loop spans 14 amino acids. Germline V gene data show CDR1 as LGHDT and CDR2 as YNNKEL (reference sequence). The J segment lost 5 bases and the V segment lost 3 bases, leaving 5 bases of the junction unmatched. The CDR3 loop is CASSQSERGDTQYF. Written as DNA, the CDR3 is TGTGCCAGCAGCCAGTCAGAGCGGGGAGATACGCAGTATTTT.

This clonotype showed up just a few times. The gene calls are TRBV7-2 and TRBJ1-3; D is unresolved. CDR3 length: 15 amino acids. Germline assignment: CDR1 SGHTA and CDR2 FQGNSA. The V and J ends lost 4 bases and 0 bases respectively, with 10 bases between them. DNA of the CDR3: TGTGCCAGCAGCTCCACTTTTATCTCTGGAAACACCATATATTTT. This codes for CASSSTFISGNTIYF.

This clonotype has more than one count but fewer than ten. V is TRBV7-2 and J is TRBJ2-2; weak D call: TRBD1 (5 bases). V was pared by 6 bases and J by 7 bases, with 18 bases between. CDR3 length: 15 residues. Per germline, CDR1 SGHTA and CDR2 FQGNSA. CDR3 sequence (DNA): TGTGCCAGCAGACCACCAGCAGGGTACAGCGGGGAGCTGTTTTTT. It yields the protein CASRPPAGYSGELFF.

The chain employs TRBV5-1 and TRBJ2-3; 10 bases are shared with TRBD2. Germline values: CDR1 SGHRS, CDR2 YFSETQ. CDR3 length equals 16 residues. After removal of 0 bases from V and 1 base from J, the junction contained 2 bases not matched to a gene. CDR3 DNA: TGCGCCAGCAGCTTGGATACTAGCGGGGGCACAGATACGCAGTATTTT. Its protein product is CASSLDTSGGTDTQYF. Using reference TRBV5-1 and TRBJ2-3 for the parts outside the CDR3, the full variable domain is KAGVTQTPRYLIKTRGQQVTLSCSPISGHRSVSWYQQTPGQGLQFLFEYFSETQRNKGNFPGRFSGRQFSNSRSEMNVSTLELGDSALYLCASSLDTSGGTDTQYFGPGTRLTVL.

A few counts support this clonotype. The rearrangement links TRBV7-9 to TRBJ1-2; perhaps TRBD1 as D (5 bases). Germline CDR1 is SEHNR and CDR2 is FQNEAQ (reference sequence). The CDR3 covers 16 residues. The V end lost 5 bases, the J end lost 2 bases, and 18 bases lay between the germline ends. CDR3: CASSQGHGLLNYGYTF. The CDR3 coding sequence is TGTGCCAGCAGCCAGGGCCACGGCCTGCTAAACTATGGCTACACCTTC.